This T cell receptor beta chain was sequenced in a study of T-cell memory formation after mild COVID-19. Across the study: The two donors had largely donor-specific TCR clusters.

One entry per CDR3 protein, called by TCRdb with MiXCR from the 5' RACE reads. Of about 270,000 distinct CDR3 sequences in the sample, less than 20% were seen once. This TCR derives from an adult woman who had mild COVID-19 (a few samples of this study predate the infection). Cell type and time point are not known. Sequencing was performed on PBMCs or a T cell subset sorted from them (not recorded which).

This chain's CDR3 is CATSDTGARNYNEQFF. DNA of the CDR3: TGTGCCACCAGTGATACAGGGGCGAGGAATTACAATGAGCAGTTCTTC. V is TRBV24-1 and J is TRBJ2-1, with 7 bases that match TRBD1. Trimming cost V 3 bases and J 4 bases; bases outside gene matches: 8. Per the germline V gene, CDR1 is KGHDR and CDR2 is SFDVKD. This CDR3 has 16 residues.